This TCR beta chain was identified in a study of chemoradiotherapy in HPV16-positive cancers. Overall study findings and caveats: Better recurrence-free survival went with HPV-responsive T-cell expansion in HPV16-positive patients. The functional HPV-specific definition rests on just a couple of HPV16-positive patients. Candidate HPV-specific clones and E7-related TCR motifs grew in tumor during treatment.

With 5 bases removed from V and 1 base from J, the gap between germline ends came to 8 bases. Per the germline V gene, CDR1 is MDHEN and CDR2 is SYDVKM. CDR3 length equals 13 residues. As for this clone: Antigen: not known.

The assay was immunoSEQ multiplex PCR, and TCRdb's table has in-frame clones only and misses some. The sample yields about 5,000 clones, roughly three quarters seen once. The V gene is TRBV28, the J gene TRBJ1-1; D unclear. This material consisted of tumor tissue, taken from a patient who underwent chemoradiotherapy. The TCR was taken from a human donor with HPV-associated anogenital cancer. The CDR3: CASSLRGNTEAFF. In DNA form, the CDR3 reads TGTGCCAGCAGTCTCCGTGGGAACACTGAAGCTTTCTTT.